Presented here are 8 T cell receptor beta chains from one specimen sequenced in a study of T cells expressing NK-cell markers. TCRdb re-analyzed the 5' RACE reads; it lists each CDR3 protein once, without DNA. The record lists about 260,000 distinct CDR3 sequences, of which the ten most abundant hold about 0.39%. Sequencing was done on a sample of blood T cells: a sorted CD56 or NKG2C T cell subset, CD4+ or CD8+ T cells, or bulk PBMC T cells (not recorded which). Source of these receptors: a young man in good health.

The V and J genes are TRBV29-1 and TRBJ2-5; TCRdb outputs TRBD1, but without DNA this stays unchecked. The germline V gene has CDR1 SQVTM and CDR2 ANQGSEA. The CDR3 length is 12 residues. CDR3 loop: CSVRQGVETQYF.

This chain links TRBV3-1 with TRBJ1-5. In germline, CDR1 is LGHDT, CDR2 YNNKEL (reference sequence). This CDR3 contains 13 residues. The CDR3 region is CASSLQTTQPQHF.

The rearrangement links TRBV12-3 or TRBV12-4 to TRBJ2-3. The CDR3 consists of 13 residues. The CDR3 here is CATGRYNTDTQYF.

The rearrangement uses TRBV3-1 and TRBJ2-2; TCRdb names TRBD1, which stays unverified in the absence of DNA. The length of the CDR3 is 13 residues. CDR1 is LGHDT and CDR2 is YNNKEL in the germline V gene (reference sequence). CDR3 sequence reads: CASRERPTGELFF.

This chain's CDR3 is CATSIGDDGELFF. The chain carries TRBV15 and TRBJ2-2; the D call of TRBD1 rests on TCRdb alone, since no DNA is present to check it. The CDR3 extends over 13 amino acids. Germline V gives CDR1 LNHNV, CDR2 YYDKDF (reference sequence).

V gene TRBV12-3 or TRBV12-4 combines with J gene TRBJ2-7; the TRBD1 assignment by TCRdb is unverifiable without DNA. The CDR3 consists of 14 residues. The CDR3 protein is CASSLRTGRDEQYF.

V gene TRBV7-8 combines with J gene TRBJ2-7; there is no DNA to check the TCRdb D call of TRBD1. Germline assignment: CDR1 SGHVS and CDR2 FQNEAQ. This CDR3 region has 13 residues. This CDR3 is CASSPGTVYEQYF. Filled out from reference TRBV7-8 and TRBJ2-7, the complete variable domain reads GAGVSQSPRYKVAKRGQDVALRCDPISGHVSLFWYQQALGQGPEFLTYFQNEAQLDKSGLPSDRFFAERPEGSVSTLKIQRTQQEDSAVYLCASSPGTVYEQYFGPGTRLTVT.

The V gene is TRBV4-1, the J gene TRBJ1-5. Germline-derived CDR1 and CDR2 are MGHRA and YSYEKL. The CDR3 extends over 13 amino acids. CDR3 region: CASSQDIVQPQHF.